The 24 T cell receptor beta chains listed next were all sequenced from one sample in a study of blood T cell repertoires in COVID-19. The protocol was immunoSEQ multiplex PCR, while the TCRdb copy is restricted to in-frame clones and leaves out a portion. The table lists about 270,000 clones, around 90% of them singletons. The sequenced material came from PBMCs or T cells enriched from blood (not recorded which). Every receptor here comes from a man in his forties who had been exposed to COVID-19.

The V gene is TRBV7-2, the J gene TRBJ1-3; D gene uncertain. There are 16 residues in the CDR3. Looked up from germline, CDR1 is SGHTA and CDR2 is FQGNSA. The ends were cut back, 6 bases at V and 0 bases at J, with 15 bases in the middle. The CDR3 here is CASSLNSVSSGNTIYF. The CDR3 DNA sequence: TGTGCCAGCAGTCTAAACTCTGTTTCCTCTGGAAACACCATATATTTT. The full variable domain, completed using reference TRBV7-2 and TRBJ1-3, is GAGVSQSPSNKVTEKGKDVELRCDPISGHTALYWYRQSLGQGLEFLIYFQGNSAPDKSGLPSDRFSAERTGGSVSTLTIQRTQQEDSAVYLCASSLNSVSSGNTIYFGEGSWLTVV.

This clone was observed once. This rearrangement joins TRBV19 to TRBJ1-5, with TRBD1 matching 7 bases. Unmatched junction bases numbered 7, after V lost 4 bases and J lost 1 base. Germline V lookup: CDR1 LNHDA, CDR2 SQIVND (reference sequence). CDR3 length equals 16 residues. This CDR3 is CASSKTKGQSNQPQHF. CDR3 in DNA: TGTGCCAGTAGTAAAACAAAGGGACAGAGCAATCAGCCCCAGCATTTT.

The chain recombines TRBV29-1 with TRBJ2-2; D is unclear. The germline V and J ends were trimmed by 6 bases and 3 bases, with 8 bases remaining between them. CDR1 and CDR2 from the germline V gene are SQVTM and ANQGSEA. CDR3 size: 12 residues. The CDR3 is CSVISDTGELFF. CDR3 bases: TGCAGCGTAATCTCTGACACCGGGGAGCTGTTTTTT.

The rearrangement uses TRBV4-1 and TRBJ2-4; D is perhaps TRBD2 (5 bases). In germline, CDR1 is MGHRA, CDR2 YSYEKL. Trimming shortened V by 2 bases and J by 3 bases, and 17 bases separated the two germline ends. The CDR3 runs to 17 residues. CDR3 in amino acids: CASSQSPGKVVKNIQYF. As DNA, the CDR3 is TGCGCCAGCAGCCAATCCCCGGGGAAAGTGGTCAAAAACATTCAGTACTTC.

The chain combines TRBV7-9 with TRBJ1-5; 7 bases agree with TRBD1. From germline, CDR1 is SEHNR and CDR2 FQNEAQ (reference sequence). Germline trimming cut 2 bases from V and 1 base from J; bases unmatched to any gene: 8. The length of the CDR3 is 17 residues. CDR3 sequence reads: CASSLTNRGSSNQPQHF. The DNA for the CDR3 is TGTGCCAGCAGCTTAACTAACAGGGGATCAAGCAATCAGCCCCAGCATTTT.

V is TRBV29-1 and J is TRBJ2-7; a possible D gene is TRBD1 (7 bases). Per the germline V gene, CDR1 is SQVTM and CDR2 is ANQGSEA. The CDR3 spans 13 residues. V shed 8 bases and J shed 0 bases, with 14 bases lying between them. Here the CDR3 DNA reads TGCAGCTGCCAGGGGGGTCACTCCTACGAGCAGTACTTC. It codes for CSCQGGHSYEQYF.

The chain's CDR3 is CASSRTGMNTEAFF. CDR3 DNA sequence: TGCGCCAGCAGCCGGACAGGGATGAACACTGAAGCTTTCTTT. The rearrangement links TRBV5-1 to TRBJ1-1, with 8 positions matching TRBD1. Germline-derived CDR1 and CDR2 are SGHRS and YFSETQ. Germline trimming cut 4 bases from V and 0 bases from J; bases unmatched to any gene: 2. This CDR3 is built from 14 residues. The variable domain in full, completed from reference TRBV5-1 and TRBJ1-1, reads KAGVTQTPRYLIKTRGQQVTLSCSPISGHRSVSWYQQTPGQGLQFLFEYFSETQRNKGNFPGRFSGRQFSNSRSEMNVSTLELGDSALYLCASSRTGMNTEAFFGQGTRLTVV.

The CDR3 loop is CASRSSGEGYTF. The CDR3 nucleotides read TGTGCCAGCAGATCTTCAGGCGAGGGCTACACCTTC. The J gene is TRBJ1-2, the V gene TRBV27, with D uncertain. V was trimmed by 6 bases and J by 8 bases, leaving 13 bases between them. Germline CDR1 reads MNHEY; CDR2 reads SMNVEV (reference sequence). CDR3 length: 12 residues.

This clone was seen a single time. This sequence joins TRBV12-5 and TRBJ2-3; TRBD2 is a possible D gene (5 bases). Germline V gives CDR1 LGHNT, CDR2 FRNRAP. The CDR3 is 15 residues long. Trimming removed 1 base at V and 8 bases at J, with 16 bases between. CDR3 bases: TGTGCTAGTGGTTTGGAAAAATGGGAGATCTCTACGCAGTATTTT. Amino acids: CASGLEKWEISTQYF.

The chain carries TRBV7-8 and TRBJ1-5; tentative D call: TRBD1 (5 bases). There are 16 residues in the CDR3. V lost 5 bases to trimming and J lost 0 bases, with 14 bases between them. CDR1 and CDR2 (germline): SGHVS, FQNEAQ. In nucleotides, the CDR3 is TGTGCCAGCAGCCTAGAGGGACTTTTTAGCAATCAGCCCCAGCATTTT. Its translation: CASSLEGLFSNQPQHF.

V usage is TRBV28 and J usage is TRBJ2-2; the match to TRBD2 covers 9 bases. The CDR3 spans 17 residues. Per germline, CDR1 MDHEN and CDR2 SYDVKM. Trimming cost V 2 bases and J 2 bases; bases outside gene matches: 6. In DNA, the CDR3 is TGTGCCAGCAGTTTAGGGGCTAGCGGGATTAACACCGGGGAGCTGTTTTTT. It translates to CASSLGASGINTGELFF.

The gene calls are TRBV18 and TRBJ2-7, with TRBD2 identical over 14 bases. V lost 2 bases, J lost 3 bases, and 6 bases stayed unmatched. The CDR3 extends over 17 amino acids. The germline V gene encodes CDR1 KGHSH and CDR2 LQKENI. The CDR3 protein is CASSPSGTSGSYYEQYF. CDR3 coding DNA: TGTGCCAGCTCACCATCCGGGACTAGCGGGAGCTACTACGAGCAGTACTTC.

V usage is TRBV28 and J usage is TRBJ1-5, with 7 bases lining up with TRBD1. Germline CDR1 and CDR2: MDHEN and SYDVKM. Trimming cost V 6 bases and J 3 bases; bases outside gene matches: 5. There are 14 residues in the CDR3. This CDR3 is CASSPDRVNQPQHF. In DNA, the CDR3 is TGTGCCAGCAGCCCTGACAGGGTCAATCAGCCCCAGCATTTT. Full variable domain (missing parts from reference TRBV28 and TRBJ1-5): DVKVTQSSRYLVKRTGEKVFLECVQDMDHENMFWYRQDPGLGLRLIYFSYDVKMKEKGDIPEGYSVSREKKERFSLILESASTNQTSMYLCASSPDRVNQPQHFGDGTRLSIL.

V is TRBV28 and J is TRBJ2-1, with TRBD2 matching 8 bases. The CDR3 length is 15 residues. The V gene's germline CDR1 is MDHEN and CDR2 SYDVKM. Trimming took 3 bases from V and 5 from J; bases not matched to a gene: 6. The CDR3 nucleotides read TGTGCCAGCAGTTTCCCGAGCGGGAGCGACAATGAGCAGTTCTTC. It translates to CASSFPSGSDNEQFF.

The chain couples TRBV5-4 to TRBJ1-2, with D tentatively TRBD1 (5 bases). Germline V gives CDR1 SGHNT, CDR2 YYREEE (reference sequence). The V gene lost 4 bases and the J gene lost 3 bases, with 16 bases spanning the gap. The CDR3 consists of 15 residues. CDR3 sequence (DNA): TGTGCCAGCAGCCAGCCGGGAGGAGGGGACTATGGCTACACCTTC. It codes for CASSQPGGGDYGYTF. Full variable domain (remainder filled in from reference TRBV5-4 and TRBJ1-2): ETGVTQSPTHLIKTRGQQVTLRCSSQSGHNTVSWYQQALGQGPQFIFQYYREEENGRGNFPPRFSGLQFPNYSSELNVNALELDDSALYLCASSQPGGGDYGYTFGSGTRLTVV.

The chain has TRBV10-2 and TRBJ2-7; TRBD1 might be the D (5 bases). CDR3 length: 12 amino acids. V lost 5 bases and J lost 4, with 9 bases in between. Germline V gene lookup returns CDR1 WSHSY and CDR2 SAAADI. The CDR3 loop reads CASSRQTYEQYF. The DNA for the CDR3 is TGCGCCAGCAGTAGACAGACGTACGAGCAGTACTTC.

The CDR3 nucleotides are TGTGCCAGCAGCCGCGAAGCCCCTAGCGGGTCCACCGGGGAGCTGTTTTTT. Translating it yields CASSREAPSGSTGELFF. The rearrangement links TRBV4-2 to TRBJ2-2; 8 bases are a match to TRBD2. This CDR3 is 17 amino acids long. V dropped 4 bases and J dropped 4; count of bases not matched to a gene: 11. Germline-derived CDR1 and CDR2 are LGHNA and YNFKEQ.

The chain is built from TRBV24-1 and TRBJ2-5; a possible D gene is TRBD1 (6 bases). CDR1 KGHDR and CDR2 SFDVKD come from the germline V gene. V was pared by 1 base and J by 1 base, with 6 bases between. The length of the CDR3 is 14 residues. Here the CDR3 DNA reads TGTGCCACCAGTGATTTAGGGGGCCAAGAGACCCAGTACTTC. Translated: CATSDLGGQETQYF.

The J gene is TRBJ2-7, the V gene TRBV30, with D hard to call. The V end was cut by 0 bases, the J end by 6 bases, with 6 bases between. The CDR3 has 11 residues. Germline CDR1 is GTSNPN and CDR2 is SVGIG (reference sequence). The CDR3 DNA follows: TGTGCCTGGAGTGTTAGAGCCGAGCAGTACTTC. Its protein product is CAWSVRAEQYF.

V and J are TRBV24-1 and TRBJ1-5; 10 bases map to TRBD1. In germline, CDR1 is KGHDR, CDR2 SFDVKD. The CDR3 spans 18 residues. Unmatched junction bases numbered 11, after V lost 4 bases and J lost 3 bases. CDR3 sequence (DNA): TGTGCCACCAGTGAGTCCGGGACAGGGGAAGATGCCAATCAGCCCCAGCATTTT. Protein sequence: CATSESGTGEDANQPQHF.

The CDR3 DNA sequence: TGTGCCACCAGCACAGATACAGGGAGCTCCTACGAGCAGTACTTC. Amino acids: CATSTDTGSSYEQYF. V and J are TRBV15 and TRBJ2-7; TRBD1 is a possible D gene (6 bases). The CDR3 totals 15 residues. Trimming removed 4 bases from V and 0 bases from J, with 13 bases in between. From germline, CDR1 is LNHNV and CDR2 YYDKDF (reference sequence).

This rearrangement joins TRBV5-1 to TRBJ2-1, with 12 nucleotides matching TRBD2. V shed 1 base and J 13 bases; nucleotides not matched to a gene: 6. CDR1 and CDR2 from the germline V gene are SGHRS and YFSETQ. This CDR3 spans 14 amino acids. The CDR3 bases are TGCGCCAGCAGCTTGTCCGCTAGCGGGAGGGCCCAGTTCTTC. It yields the protein CASSLSASGRAQFF.

The chain links TRBV14 to TRBJ1-4; 7 positions agree with TRBD1. Germline loops: CDR1 SGHDN, CDR2 FVKESK. The CDR3 runs to 15 residues. V dropped 4 bases and J dropped 4; count of bases not matched to a gene: 6. As DNA, the CDR3 is TGTGCCAGCAGCCGGCAGGGGGGAGTTAATGAAAAACTGTTTTTT. This gives the protein CASSRQGGVNEKLFF.

The V gene is TRBV27, the J gene TRBJ2-3; TRBD2 is a possible D gene (6 bases). The germline CDR1 and CDR2 sequences are MNHEY and SMNVEV (reference sequence). Trimming stripped 10 bases from V and 4 bases from J, with 15 bases between. This CDR3 spans 13 amino acids. CDR3 nucleotides: TGTGCCACCTTGAGTGGAGGGTCAGATACGCAGTATTTT. Its protein is CATLSGGSDTQYF.